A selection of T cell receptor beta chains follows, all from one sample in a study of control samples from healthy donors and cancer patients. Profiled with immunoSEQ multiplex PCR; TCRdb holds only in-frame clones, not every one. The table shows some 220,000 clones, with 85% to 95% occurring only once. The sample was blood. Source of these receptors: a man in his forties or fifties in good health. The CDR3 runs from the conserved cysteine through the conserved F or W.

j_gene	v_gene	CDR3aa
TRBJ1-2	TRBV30	CAWNPIGHLLIYGYTF
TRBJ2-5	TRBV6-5	CASCGGFRETQYF
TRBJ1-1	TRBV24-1	CATSDPWRPSEAFF
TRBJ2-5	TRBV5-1	CASSFGGGETQYF
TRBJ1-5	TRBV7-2	CASSLAGTANQPQHF
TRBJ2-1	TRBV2	CASSTTGSRDEQFF
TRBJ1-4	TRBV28	CASSSPGAHNEKLFF
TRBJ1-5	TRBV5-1	CASSPTGPNQPQHF
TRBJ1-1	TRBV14	CASSPGGNTEAFF
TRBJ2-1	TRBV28	CASSLSRSYNEQFF
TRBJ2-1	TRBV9	CASSVTSGGATLYNEQFF
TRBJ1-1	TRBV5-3	CARIRLNTEAFF
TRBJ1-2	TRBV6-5	CASSYGRGAGGYTF
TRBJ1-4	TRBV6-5	CATAGQLGEKLFF
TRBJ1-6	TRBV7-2	CASSEQGADNSPLHF
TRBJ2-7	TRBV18	CASSPYREHSYEQYF
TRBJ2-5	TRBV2	CASSPGPGETQYF